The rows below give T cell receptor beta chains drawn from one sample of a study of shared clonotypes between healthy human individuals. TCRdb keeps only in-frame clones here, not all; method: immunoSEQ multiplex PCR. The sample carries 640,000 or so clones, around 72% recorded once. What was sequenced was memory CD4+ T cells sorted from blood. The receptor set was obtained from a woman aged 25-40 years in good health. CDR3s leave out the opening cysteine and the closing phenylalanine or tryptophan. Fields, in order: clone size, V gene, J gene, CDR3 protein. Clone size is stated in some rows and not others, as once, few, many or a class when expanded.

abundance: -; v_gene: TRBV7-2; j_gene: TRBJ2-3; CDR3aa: ASSLSLADTQY
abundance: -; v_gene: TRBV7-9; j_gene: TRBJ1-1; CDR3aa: ASSYLTGEAF
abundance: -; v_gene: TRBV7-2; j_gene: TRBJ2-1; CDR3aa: ASSTLALTYNEQF
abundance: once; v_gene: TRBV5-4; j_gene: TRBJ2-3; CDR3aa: ASSRRLAGEGDTQY
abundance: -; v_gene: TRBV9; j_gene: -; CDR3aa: ASSARGWGYEQY
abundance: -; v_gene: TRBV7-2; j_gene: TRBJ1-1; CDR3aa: ASSLAGLGTEAF
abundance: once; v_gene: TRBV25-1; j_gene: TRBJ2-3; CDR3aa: ASSKNHQSGTLTDTQY
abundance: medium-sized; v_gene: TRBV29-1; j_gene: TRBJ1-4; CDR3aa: SVTRTGDEKLF
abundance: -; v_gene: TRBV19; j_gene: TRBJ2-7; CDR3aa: ASSIQGLVDEQY
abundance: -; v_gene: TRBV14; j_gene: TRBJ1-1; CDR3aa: ASSQEKRSEAF
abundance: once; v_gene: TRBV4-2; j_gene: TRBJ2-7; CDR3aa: ASSQDLRPSSYEQY
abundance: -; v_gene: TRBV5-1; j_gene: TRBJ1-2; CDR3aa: ASSYRSNNGYT
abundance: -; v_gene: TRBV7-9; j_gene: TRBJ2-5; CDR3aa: ASSLVAGQQTQY
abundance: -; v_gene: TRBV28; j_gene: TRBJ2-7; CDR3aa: ASSLGEFSIYEQY
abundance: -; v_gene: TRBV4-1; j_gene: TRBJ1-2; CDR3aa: ASSQRNYGYT
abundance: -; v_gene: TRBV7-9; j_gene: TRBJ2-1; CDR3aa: ASSLGLAGNEQF
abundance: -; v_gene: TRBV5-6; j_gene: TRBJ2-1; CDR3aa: ASSLATSGGRF
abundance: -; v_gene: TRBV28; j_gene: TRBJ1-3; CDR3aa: ASSPSGLVAGNTIY
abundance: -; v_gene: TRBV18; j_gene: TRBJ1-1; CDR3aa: ASSPGQVRGNTEAF
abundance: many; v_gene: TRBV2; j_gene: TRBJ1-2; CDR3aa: ASGLWGDYGYT
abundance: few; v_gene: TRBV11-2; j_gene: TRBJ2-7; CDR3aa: ASSLARDPYYEQY
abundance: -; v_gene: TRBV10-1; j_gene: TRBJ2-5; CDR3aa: ASSEVRDQETQY
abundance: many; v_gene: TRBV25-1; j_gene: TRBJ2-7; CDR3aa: ASSGNSGSNYEQY
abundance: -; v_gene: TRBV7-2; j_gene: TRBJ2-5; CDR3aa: ASSSGLAGRQSETQY